This entry lists 16 T cell receptor beta chains sequenced from one sample in a study of T-cell reconstitution after alpha-beta-depleted transplantation in children. TCRbeta library construction was performed incorporating unique molecular identifiers. TCRdb ran MiXCR on the PCR reads and lists one entry per CDR3 protein. Of around 450,000 distinct CDR3 sequences in the sample, 43% were seen once. The material was PBMCs, obtained before TCRalphabeta/CD19-depleted stem cell transplant. These receptors were taken from a girl under 10 years old with aplastic anemia, due to receive a stem cell transplant.

In its sample, this clonotype was seen a few times. The V call is TRBV12-3 or TRBV12-4, the J call TRBJ2-2, with 7 bases that match TRBD2. This CDR3 has 16 residues. The ends lost 4 bases at V and 0 bases at J; junction bases unmatched: 5. CDR3 sequence (DNA): TGTGCCAGCAGTTGGCCCGGGACTACGAACACCGGGGAGCTGTTTTTT. Translating gives CASSWPGTTNTGELFF.

This clonotype was seen more than once but under ten times. This chain links TRBV5-1 with TRBJ2-5; 9 nucleotides agree with TRBD1. The CDR3 is 15 residues long. Trimming at V came to 3 bases and at J to 4 bases, leaving 7 bases not matched to a gene. The V gene's germline CDR1 is SGHRS and CDR2 YFSETQ. DNA of the CDR3: TGCGCCAGCAGCTCCGGGACAGGGACCGGAGAGACCCAGTACTTC. Encoded protein: CASSSGTGTGETQYF.

The rearrangement joins TRBV30 to TRBJ1-1, with D perhaps TRBD1 (5 bases). CDR1 is GTSNPN, CDR2 SVGIG, per germline (reference sequence). V was shortened by 7 bases and J by 0 bases, with 12 bases between the two germline ends. The CDR3 loop spans 13 amino acids. In DNA form, the CDR3 reads TGTGCCTCCGGGGTGGACATGAACACTGAAGCTTTCTTT. Translating gives CASGVDMNTEAFF.

This clonotype was detected ten times or more. The chain combines TRBV20-1 with TRBJ2-1; tentative D call: TRBD2 (5 bases). Germline V gene lookup returns CDR1 DFQATT and CDR2 SNEGSKA (reference sequence). This CDR3 is 12 amino acids long. V lost 3 bases and J lost 12, with 15 bases in between. CDR3 sequence reads: CSASRSGLAQFF. The CDR3 nucleotides are TGCAGTGCTAGCCGGTCCGGCCTAGCGCAGTTCTTC.

CDR3 nucleotides: TGCAGTGCTAGAGATAATCTCCGGGGTACAGATACGCAGTATTTT. It translates to CSARDNLRGTDTQYF. The chain links TRBV20-1 to TRBJ2-3, with D perhaps matching TRBD2 (5 bases). Trimming shortened V by 0 bases and J by 3 bases, and 13 bases separated the two germline ends. There are 15 residues in the CDR3. Germline CDR1 and CDR2: DFQATT and SNEGSKA (reference sequence).

This clonotype was seen only a few times. The chain combines TRBV10-3 with TRBJ2-1, with D tentatively TRBD1 or TRBD2 (5 bases each). Trimming removed 3 bases from V and 10 bases from J, with 10 bases in between. Germline V CDR1 and CDR2: ENHRY, SYGVKD. This CDR3 spans 12 amino acids. Here the CDR3 DNA reads TGTGCCATCAGTGAAGGGACCAGCGAGCAGTTCTTC. Its translation is CAISEGTSEQFF.

V and J are TRBV7-3 and TRBJ2-5; either TRBD1 or TRBD2 may supply D (5 bases each). Looked up from germline, CDR1 is SGHTA and CDR2 is FQGTGA. Trimming shortened V by 3 bases and J by 5 bases, and 13 bases separated the two germline ends. CDR3 length: 14 residues. This CDR3 is CASSFRGDFETQYF. The CDR3 DNA reads as TGTGCCAGCAGCTTCCGAGGGGATTTTGAGACCCAGTACTTC.

This clonotype was picked up many times. The V and J genes are TRBV6-1 and TRBJ2-1, with TRBD2 matching 11 bases. J lost 7 bases, V lost 5 bases, and 7 bases had no gene match. The CDR3 length is 15 residues. Looked up from germline, CDR1 is MNHNS and CDR2 is SASEGT. The CDR3 nucleotides are TGTGCCAGCAGTCGACTAGCGGGAATGGGGAATGAGCAGTTCTTC. Protein product: CASSRLAGMGNEQFF.

This clonotype was recorded many times. The CDR3 nucleotides read TGTGCCAGCAGTTTGAGGCCTAGCACAGATACGCAGTATTTT. Translated, it gives CASSLRPSTDTQYF. V usage is TRBV12-3 or TRBV12-4 and J usage is TRBJ2-3; no firm D call. Trimming took 3 bases from V and 0 from J, leaving 7 bases between them. The CDR3 sequence is 14 residues long.

This clonotype was seen more than once but under ten times. The chain links TRBV10-3 to TRBJ1-5; D unresolved. The length of the CDR3 is 14 residues. Germline lookup yields CDR1 ENHRY and CDR2 SYGVKD. V gave up 2 bases and J gave up 0 bases, with 5 bases separating them. The CDR3 DNA is TGTGCCATCAGTGAGGGGTATAGCAATCAGCCCCAGCATTTT. Its protein is CAISEGYSNQPQHF.

The genes are TRBV18 and TRBJ2-5, with TRBD2 matching 9 bases. V lost 6 bases, J lost 0 bases, and 5 bases stayed unmatched. The CDR3 runs to 15 residues. Looked up from germline, CDR1 is KGHSH and CDR2 is LQKENI. This CDR3 reads CASSRLAGYQETQYF. In nucleotides, the CDR3 is TGTGCCAGCTCGCGTCTAGCGGGGTACCAAGAGACCCAGTACTTC.

The V and J genes are TRBV5-1 and TRBJ2-3; D is unclear. In germline, CDR1 is SGHRS, CDR2 YFSETQ. With 0 bases removed from V and 1 base from J, the gap between germline ends came to 9 bases. The CDR3 length is 15 residues. CDR3 bases: TGCGCCAGCAGCTTGGAAGACCGAGGCACAGATACGCAGTATTTT. Its translation is CASSLEDRGTDTQYF.

The chain recombines TRBV20-1 with TRBJ2-1; 10 bases are a match to TRBD2. V was pared by 6 bases and J by 8 bases, with 13 bases of the junction left unmatched. This CDR3 region has 15 residues. The germline gives CDR1 DFQATT, CDR2 SNEGSKA (reference sequence). DNA for the CDR3: TGCAGTGCGCAAGACCCTAGCGGGAGAATGGATGAGCAGTTCTTC. It specifies CSAQDPSGRMDEQFF.

This clonotype was counted a single time. CDR3 nucleotides: TGCAGTGCAGGACAGGGGTTGGGTGGGGCCAACGTCCTGACTTTC. Its translation is CSAGQGLGGANVLTF. This chain links TRBV20-1 with TRBJ2-6; 9 positions agree with TRBD1. CDR3 length: 15 residues. The ends lost 6 bases at V and 3 bases at J; junction bases unmatched: 6. Per germline, CDR1 DFQATT and CDR2 SNEGSKA (reference sequence).

The rearrangement uses TRBV11-1 and TRBJ2-3; TRBD2 matches at 13 bases. The V gene end was trimmed by 5 bases and the J gene end by 2 bases; junction bases not matched to a gene: 10. The CDR3 runs 18 residues. The germline V gene has CDR1 SGHAT and CDR2 FQDESV (reference sequence). The CDR3, as DNA: TGTGCCAGCAGCACCCCGACTAGCGGGAGGAGCGACACAGATACGCAGTATTTT. Its translation: CASSTPTSGRSDTDTQYF.

J is TRBJ2-3 and V is TRBV12-3 or TRBV12-4; TRBD1 is a possible D gene (6 bases). This CDR3 spans 14 amino acids. V lost 6 bases to trimming and J lost 2 bases, with 12 bases between them. The CDR3 sequence is CASSSRQATDTQYF. As DNA, the CDR3 is TGTGCCAGCAGCTCCAGACAGGCCACAGATACGCAGTATTTT.